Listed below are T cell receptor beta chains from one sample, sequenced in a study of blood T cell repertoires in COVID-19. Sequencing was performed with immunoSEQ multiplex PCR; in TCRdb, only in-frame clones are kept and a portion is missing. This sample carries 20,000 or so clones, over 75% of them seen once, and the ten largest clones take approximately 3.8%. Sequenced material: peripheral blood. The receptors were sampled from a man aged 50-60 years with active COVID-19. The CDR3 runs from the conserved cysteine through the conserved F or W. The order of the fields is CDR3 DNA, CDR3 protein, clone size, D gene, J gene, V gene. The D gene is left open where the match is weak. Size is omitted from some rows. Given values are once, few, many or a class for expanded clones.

TGTGCCAGTACTATAGGCGCTAGCGGGACCGGGGAGCTGTTTTTT CASTIGASGTGELFF NA TRBD2 TRBJ2-2 TRBV19
TGTGCCAGCAGCCCCGACTCAACTAGCGGGGGGCTGAATGAGCAGTTCTTC CASSPDSTSGGLNEQFF few TRBD2 TRBJ2-1 TRBV13
TGTGCCACCAGCGGCACCGGGACTCCGCGGGGAAACACCATATATTTT CATSGTGTPRGNTIYF NA NA TRBJ1-3 TRBV15
TGCGCCAGCAGCTTATCGGGGGGGCCGGGTGAGCAGTTCTTC CASSLSGGPGEQFF NA TRBD2 TRBJ2-1 TRBV5-1
TGTGCCAGCAGGCCAGGGGGCACTGAAGCTTTCTTT CASRPGGTEAFF NA TRBD1 TRBJ1-1 TRBV7-9
TGTGCCAGCTCACCAACCCTCGGTCTAGCGGGATCAAATGAGCAGTTCTTC CASSPTLGLAGSNEQFF NA TRBD2 TRBJ2-1 TRBV18
TGTGCCAGCAGCTTAGGTGGGGGGAACCAAGAGACCCAGTACTTC CASSLGGGNQETQYF NA NA TRBJ2-5 TRBV7-2
TGTGCCAGCATGGGCAGGGGGTTGGACGAGCAGTACTTC CASMGRGLDEQYF NA TRBD1 TRBJ2-7 TRBV12-3/TRBV12-4
TGTGCCACCGATACGAGGCGGGGGGTCTTGACTGAAGCTTTCTTT CATDTRRGVLTEAFF NA NA TRBJ1-1 TRBV19
TGTGCCAGCAGCGAGGCGGACTCAGACTATGGCTACACCTTC CASSEADSDYGYTF once NA TRBJ1-2 TRBV28
TGTGCCAGCAGTCCTTTGGCCGGGACTTACTATGGCTACACCTTC CASSPLAGTYYGYTF NA NA TRBJ1-2 TRBV27
TGTGCCAGCAGTTCTAGGGGGCGGCGGACTGAAGCTTTCTTT CASSSRGRRTEAFF once TRBD1 TRBJ1-1 TRBV6-2/TRBV6-3
TGTGCCAGCAGCCAAGACGGGGGGGCCCCGAGCTCCTACAATGAGCAGTTCTTC CASSQDGGAPSSYNEQFF NA TRBD2 TRBJ2-1 TRBV3-1/TRBV3-2
TGTGCCAGTATCATGGGGCGGAATGATCAGCCCCAGCATTTT CASIMGRNDQPQHF NA NA TRBJ1-5 TRBV19
TGTGCCAGCAGCGCCCGGGGGCGGGGGACTTTTAGCTCCTACAATGAGCAGTTCTTC CASSARGRGTFSSYNEQFF NA NA TRBJ2-1 TRBV5-4
TGTGCCAGCAGCTTATCGTACGGGACAGCGAACACTGAAGCTTTCTTT CASSLSYGTANTEAFF few TRBD1 TRBJ1-1 TRBV7-9
TGCGCCAGCAGCCGAACCAGGACTAGCGGGGGGATGTGGGAGACCCAGTACTTC CASSRTRTSGGMWETQYF NA TRBD2 TRBJ2-5 TRBV4-3
TGTGCCAGCAGTGAAGGACAGCGGGTGCAGTACTTC CASSEGQRVQYF NA NA TRBJ2-7 TRBV6-1
TGTGCCAGCTCTCCACAGGGGTGGAACACTGAAGCTTTCTTT CASSPQGWNTEAFF NA TRBD1 TRBJ1-1 TRBV18
TGTGCCAGCAGCTCGGGACTAGCGGGGGGCCGCACAGATACGCAGTATTTT CASSSGLAGGRTDTQYF NA TRBD2 TRBJ2-3 TRBV5-4
TGTGCCAGCAGCATCGGTCTCTCCTATGGCTACACCTTC CASSIGLSYGYTF few NA TRBJ1-2 TRBV5-6
TGTGCCAGTAGTAACCAGTACTCCTACAATGAGCAGTTCTTC CASSNQYSYNEQFF NA NA TRBJ2-1 TRBV19
TGTGCCAGCAGCTTGGCGTGGGGCAGCAATAATTCACCCCTCCACTTT CASSLAWGSNNSPLHF NA NA TRBJ1-6 TRBV5-6
TGCGCCAGCAGCTTGGGACTAGCGGGGGGGCCTGGCACAGATACGCAGTATTTT CASSLGLAGGPGTDTQYF NA TRBD2 TRBJ2-3 TRBV5-1
TGTGCCAGCAGCCCTTACAGAGGGAACACAGATACGCAGTATTTT CASSPYRGNTDTQYF NA NA TRBJ2-3 TRBV7-2
TGTGCCACCAGCAGAGTTCCGGCGGAAGAGACCCAGTACTTC CATSRVPAEETQYF NA NA TRBJ2-5 TRBV15
TGTGCCACCAGCAGCAAAACAGGGGGTGAGGACAATGAGCAGTTCTTC CATSSKTGGEDNEQFF NA TRBD1 TRBJ2-1 TRBV15
TGTGCCAGCAGTGAATTGTTACTAGCGGGGAGCTCCTACAATGAGCAGTTCTTC CASSELLLAGSSYNEQFF NA TRBD2 TRBJ2-1 TRBV6-4
TGTGCCAGCAGTGCCATGGACTTAGAGGTTGGAACTGAAGCTTTCTTT CASSAMDLEVGTEAFF NA NA TRBJ1-1 TRBV25-1